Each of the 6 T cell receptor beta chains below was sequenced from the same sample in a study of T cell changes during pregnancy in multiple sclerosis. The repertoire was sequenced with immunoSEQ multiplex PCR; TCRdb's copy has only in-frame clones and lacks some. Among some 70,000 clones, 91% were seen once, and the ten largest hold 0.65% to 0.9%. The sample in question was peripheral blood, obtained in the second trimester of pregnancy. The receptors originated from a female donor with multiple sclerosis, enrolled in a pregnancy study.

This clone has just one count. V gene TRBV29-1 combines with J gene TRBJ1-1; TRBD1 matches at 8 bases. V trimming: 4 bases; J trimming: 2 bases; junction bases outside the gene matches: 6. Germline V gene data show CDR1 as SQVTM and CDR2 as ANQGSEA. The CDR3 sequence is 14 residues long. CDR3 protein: CSVGRTGPNTEAFF. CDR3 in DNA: TGCAGCGTTGGTCGGACAGGGCCAAACACTGAAGCTTTCTTT.

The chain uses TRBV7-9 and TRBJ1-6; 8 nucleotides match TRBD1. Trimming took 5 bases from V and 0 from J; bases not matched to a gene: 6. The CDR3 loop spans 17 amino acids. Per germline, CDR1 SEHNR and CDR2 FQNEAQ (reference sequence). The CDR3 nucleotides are TGTGCCAGCAGCCGACGGACAGGGAGCTCCTATAATTCACCCCTCCACTTT. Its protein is CASSRRTGSSYNSPLHF.

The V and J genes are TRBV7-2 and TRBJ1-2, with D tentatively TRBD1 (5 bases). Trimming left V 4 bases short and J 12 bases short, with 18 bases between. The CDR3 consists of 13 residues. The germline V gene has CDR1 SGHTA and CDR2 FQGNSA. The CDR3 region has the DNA TGTGCCAGCAGCTCCCCAGGGTCGATAGAAGACACCTTC. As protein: CASSSPGSIEDTF.

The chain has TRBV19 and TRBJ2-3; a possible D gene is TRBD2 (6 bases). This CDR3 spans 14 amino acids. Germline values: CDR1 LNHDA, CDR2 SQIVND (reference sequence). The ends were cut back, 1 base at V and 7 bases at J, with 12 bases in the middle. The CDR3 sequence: CASSIGGGVNTQYF. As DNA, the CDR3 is TGTGCCAGTAGTATAGGGGGAGGTGTGAATACGCAGTATTTT.

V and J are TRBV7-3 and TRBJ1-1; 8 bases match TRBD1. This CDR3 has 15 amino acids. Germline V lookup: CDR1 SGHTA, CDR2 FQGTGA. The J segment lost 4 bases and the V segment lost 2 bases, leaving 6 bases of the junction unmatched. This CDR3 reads CASSLSGGASTEAFF. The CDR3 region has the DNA TGTGCCAGCAGCTTATCAGGGGGCGCGAGCACTGAAGCTTTCTTT.

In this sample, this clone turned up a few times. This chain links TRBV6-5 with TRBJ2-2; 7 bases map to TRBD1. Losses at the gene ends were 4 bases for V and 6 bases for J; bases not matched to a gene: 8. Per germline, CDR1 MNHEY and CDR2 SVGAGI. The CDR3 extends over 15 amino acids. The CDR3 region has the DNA TGTGCCAGCAGTTCGGGCGACAGGGATGCCGGGGAGCTGTTTTTT. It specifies CASSSGDRDAGELFF.